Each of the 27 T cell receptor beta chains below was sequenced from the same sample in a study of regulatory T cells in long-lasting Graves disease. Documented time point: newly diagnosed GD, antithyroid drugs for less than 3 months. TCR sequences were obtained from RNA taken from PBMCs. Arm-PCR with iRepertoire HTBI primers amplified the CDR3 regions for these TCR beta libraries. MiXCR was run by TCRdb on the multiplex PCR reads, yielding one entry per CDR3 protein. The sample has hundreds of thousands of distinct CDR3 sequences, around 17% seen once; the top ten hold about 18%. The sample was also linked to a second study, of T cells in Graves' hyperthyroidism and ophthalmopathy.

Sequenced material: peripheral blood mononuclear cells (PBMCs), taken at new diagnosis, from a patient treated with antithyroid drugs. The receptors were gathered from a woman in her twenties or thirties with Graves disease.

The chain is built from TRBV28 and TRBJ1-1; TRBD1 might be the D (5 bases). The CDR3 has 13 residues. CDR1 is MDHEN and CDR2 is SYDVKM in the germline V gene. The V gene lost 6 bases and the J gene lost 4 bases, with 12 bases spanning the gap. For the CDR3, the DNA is TGTGCCAGCAGACTGGGGCAAGGCACTGAAGCTTTCTTT. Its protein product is CASRLGQGTEAFF.

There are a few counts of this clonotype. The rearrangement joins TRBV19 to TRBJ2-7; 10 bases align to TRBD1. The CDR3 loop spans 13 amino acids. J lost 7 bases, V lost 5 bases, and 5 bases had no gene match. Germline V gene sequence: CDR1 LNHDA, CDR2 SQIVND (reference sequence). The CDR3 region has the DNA TGTGCCAGTAGTCCTTGGGACAGGGGAGAGCAGTACTTC. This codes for CASSPWDRGEQYF. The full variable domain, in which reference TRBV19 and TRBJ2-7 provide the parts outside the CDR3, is DGGITQSPKYLFRKEGQNVTLSCEQNLNHDAMYWYRQDPGQGLRLIYYSQIVNDFQKGDIAEGYSVSREKKESFPLTVTSAQKNPTAFYLCASSPWDRGEQYFGPGTRLTVT.

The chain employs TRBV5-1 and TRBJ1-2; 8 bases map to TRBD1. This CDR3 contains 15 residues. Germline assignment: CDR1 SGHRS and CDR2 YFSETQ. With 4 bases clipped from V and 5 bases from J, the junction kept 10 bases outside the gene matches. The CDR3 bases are TGCGCCAGCAGCCACGGGACAGGTCAACAGTATGGCTACACCTTC. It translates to CASSHGTGQQYGYTF.

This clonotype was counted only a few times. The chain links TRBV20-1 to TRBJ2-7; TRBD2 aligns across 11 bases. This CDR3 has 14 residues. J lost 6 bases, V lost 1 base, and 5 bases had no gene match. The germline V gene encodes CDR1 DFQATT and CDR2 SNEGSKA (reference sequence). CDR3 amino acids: CSARARLAGGEQYF. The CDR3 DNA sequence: TGCAGTGCTAGAGCTCGGCTAGCGGGAGGCGAGCAGTACTTC.

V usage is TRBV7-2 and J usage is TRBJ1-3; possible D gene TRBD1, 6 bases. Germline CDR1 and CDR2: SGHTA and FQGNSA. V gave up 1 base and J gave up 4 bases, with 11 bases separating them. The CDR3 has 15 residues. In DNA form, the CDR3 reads TGTGCCAGCAGCTTAGAGGGGGGGCGAGGAAACACCATATATTTT. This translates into CASSLEGGRGNTIYF. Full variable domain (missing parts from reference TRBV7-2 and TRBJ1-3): GAGVSQSPSNKVTEKGKDVELRCDPISGHTALYWYRQSLGQGLEFLIYFQGNSAPDKSGLPSDRFSAERTGGSVSTLTIQRTQQEDSAVYLCASSLEGGRGNTIYFGEGSWLTVV.

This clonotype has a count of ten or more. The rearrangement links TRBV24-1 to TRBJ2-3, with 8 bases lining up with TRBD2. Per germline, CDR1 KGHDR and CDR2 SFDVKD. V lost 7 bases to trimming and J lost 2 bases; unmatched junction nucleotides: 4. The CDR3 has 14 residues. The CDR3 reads CATSSAGVTDTQYF. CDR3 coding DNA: TGTGCCACCAGCTCAGCGGGAGTCACAGATACGCAGTATTTT.

The CDR3 DNA follows: TGCGCCAGCAGCTCCCGTGAACCCCCTCCCGGGGAGCTGTTTTTT. Protein sequence: CASSSREPPPGELFF. The chain couples TRBV5-1 to TRBJ2-2; D gene unclear. This CDR3 is 15 amino acids long. Looked up from germline, CDR1 is SGHRS and CDR2 is YFSETQ. Trimming took off 3 bases at V and 6 bases at J, with 15 bases between the two ends.

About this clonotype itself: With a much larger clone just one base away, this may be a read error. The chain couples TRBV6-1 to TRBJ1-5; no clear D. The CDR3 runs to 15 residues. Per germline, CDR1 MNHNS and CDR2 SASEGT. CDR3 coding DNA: TGTGCCAACAGTGAAGCGCTCGGTCCTTCGGGGCCCCAGCATTTT. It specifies CANSEALGPSGPQHF.

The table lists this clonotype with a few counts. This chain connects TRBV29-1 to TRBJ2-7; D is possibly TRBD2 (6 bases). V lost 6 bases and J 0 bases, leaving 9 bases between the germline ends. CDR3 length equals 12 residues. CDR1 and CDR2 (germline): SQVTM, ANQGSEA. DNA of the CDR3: TGCAGCGTAGTCGGGAGCTCCTACGAGCAGTACTTC. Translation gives CSVVGSSYEQYF.

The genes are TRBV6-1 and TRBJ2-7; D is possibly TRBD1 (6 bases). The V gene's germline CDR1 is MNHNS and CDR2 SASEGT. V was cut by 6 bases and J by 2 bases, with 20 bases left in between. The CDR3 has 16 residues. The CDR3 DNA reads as TGTGCCAGCAGCCAGATACAGGGAAGTCTAACCTACGAGCAGTACTTC. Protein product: CASSQIQGSLTYEQYF.

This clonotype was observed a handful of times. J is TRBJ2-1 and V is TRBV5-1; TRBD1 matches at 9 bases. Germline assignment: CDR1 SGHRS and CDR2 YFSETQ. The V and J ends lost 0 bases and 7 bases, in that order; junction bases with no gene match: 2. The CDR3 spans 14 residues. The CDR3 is CASSLGQGENEQFF. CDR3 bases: TGCGCCAGCAGCTTGGGACAGGGGGAGAATGAGCAGTTCTTC.

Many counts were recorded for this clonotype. The CDR3 here is CSAWGSYEQYF. The CDR3 DNA reads as TGCAGTGCATGGGGCTCCTACGAGCAGTACTTC. V gene TRBV20-1 combines with J gene TRBJ2-7; D is unclear. The ends were cut back, 6 bases at V and 0 bases at J, with 6 bases in the middle. This CDR3 comprises 11 residues. The V gene's germline CDR1 is DFQATT and CDR2 SNEGSKA (reference sequence).

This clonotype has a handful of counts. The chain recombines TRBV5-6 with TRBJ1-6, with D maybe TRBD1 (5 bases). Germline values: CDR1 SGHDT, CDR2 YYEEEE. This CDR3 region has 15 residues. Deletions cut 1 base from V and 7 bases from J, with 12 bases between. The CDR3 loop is CASSLIWGNNSPLHF. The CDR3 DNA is TGTGCCAGCAGCTTGATATGGGGCAACAATTCACCCCTCCACTTT.

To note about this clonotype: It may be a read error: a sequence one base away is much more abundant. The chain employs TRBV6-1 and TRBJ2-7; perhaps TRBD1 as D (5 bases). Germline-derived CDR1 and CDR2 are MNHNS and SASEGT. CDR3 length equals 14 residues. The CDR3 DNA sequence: TGTGCCAGCAGTCGGATCATCAGGGCTTACGAGCGGTACTTC. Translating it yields CASSRIIRAYERYF.

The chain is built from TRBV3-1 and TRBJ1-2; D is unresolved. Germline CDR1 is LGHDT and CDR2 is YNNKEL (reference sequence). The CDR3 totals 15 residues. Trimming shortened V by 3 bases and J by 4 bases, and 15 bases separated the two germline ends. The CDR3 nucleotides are TGTGCCAGCAGCCATCATGACGAGGGCTTCTATGGCTACACCTTC. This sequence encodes CASSHHDEGFYGYTF.

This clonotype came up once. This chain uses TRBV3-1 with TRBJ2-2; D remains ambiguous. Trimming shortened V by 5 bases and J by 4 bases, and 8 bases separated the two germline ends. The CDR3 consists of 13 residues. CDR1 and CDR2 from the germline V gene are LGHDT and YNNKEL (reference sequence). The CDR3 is CASSVTLTGELFF. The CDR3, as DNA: TGTGCCAGCAGCGTGACACTCACCGGGGAGCTGTTTTTT.

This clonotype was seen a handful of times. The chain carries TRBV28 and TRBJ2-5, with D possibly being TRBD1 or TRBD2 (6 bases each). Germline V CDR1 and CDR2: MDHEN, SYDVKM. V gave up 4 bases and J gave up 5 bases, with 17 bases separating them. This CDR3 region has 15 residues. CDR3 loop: CASSYSIGGWETQYF. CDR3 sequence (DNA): TGTGCCAGCAGTTACTCTATCGGGGGCTGGGAGACCCAGTACTTC.

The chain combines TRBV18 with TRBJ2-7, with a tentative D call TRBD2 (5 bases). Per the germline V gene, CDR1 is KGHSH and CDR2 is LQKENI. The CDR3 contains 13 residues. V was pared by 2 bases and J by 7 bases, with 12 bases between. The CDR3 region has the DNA TGTGCCAGCTCACCAGGGGAGCTGGGAGAGCAGTACTTC. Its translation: CASSPGELGEQYF.

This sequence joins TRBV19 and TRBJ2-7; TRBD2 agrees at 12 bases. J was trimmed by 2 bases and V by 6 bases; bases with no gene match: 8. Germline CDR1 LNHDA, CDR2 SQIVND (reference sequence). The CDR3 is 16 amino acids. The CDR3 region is CASSPNGLAGTYEQYF. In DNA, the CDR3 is TGTGCCAGTAGCCCGAATGGACTAGCGGGAACCTACGAGCAGTACTTC.

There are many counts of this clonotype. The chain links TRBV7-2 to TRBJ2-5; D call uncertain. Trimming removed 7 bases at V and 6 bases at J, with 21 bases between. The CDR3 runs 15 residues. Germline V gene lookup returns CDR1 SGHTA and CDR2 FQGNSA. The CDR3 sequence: CASTLESSTAKTQYF. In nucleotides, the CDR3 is TGTGCCAGCACCCTTGAATCGTCCACGGCAAAGACCCAGTACTTC.

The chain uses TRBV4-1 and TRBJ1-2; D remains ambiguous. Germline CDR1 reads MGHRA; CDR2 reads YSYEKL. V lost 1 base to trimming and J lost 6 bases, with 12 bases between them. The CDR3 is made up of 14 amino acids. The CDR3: CASSQGSLTHGYTF. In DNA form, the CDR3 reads TGCGCCAGCAGCCAAGGGTCGCTAACACATGGCTACACCTTC.

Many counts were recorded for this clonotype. DNA of the CDR3: TGTGCCAGCAGTCTTGAATTAGGAGCTTTCTTT. Translation gives CASSLELGAFF. The chain carries TRBV2 and TRBJ1-1; no firm D call. CDR1 and CDR2 from the germline V gene are SNHLY and FYNNEI. The germline V and J ends were trimmed by 5 bases and 10 bases, with 11 bases remaining between them. The CDR3 totals 11 residues.

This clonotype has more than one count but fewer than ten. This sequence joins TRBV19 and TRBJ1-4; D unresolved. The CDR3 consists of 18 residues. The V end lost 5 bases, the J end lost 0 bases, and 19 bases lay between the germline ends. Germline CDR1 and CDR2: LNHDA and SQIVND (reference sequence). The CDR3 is CASSWMAPRRATNEKLFF. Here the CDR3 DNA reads TGTGCCAGTAGTTGGATGGCGCCCCGGAGGGCAACTAATGAAAAACTGTTTTTT.

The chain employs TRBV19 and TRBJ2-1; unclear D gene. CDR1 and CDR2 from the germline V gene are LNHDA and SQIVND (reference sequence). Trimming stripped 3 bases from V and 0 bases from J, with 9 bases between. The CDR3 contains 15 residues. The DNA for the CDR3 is TGTGCCAGTAGTATCGCAGGTGGCTCCTACAATGAGCAGTTCTTC. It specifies CASSIAGGSYNEQFF.

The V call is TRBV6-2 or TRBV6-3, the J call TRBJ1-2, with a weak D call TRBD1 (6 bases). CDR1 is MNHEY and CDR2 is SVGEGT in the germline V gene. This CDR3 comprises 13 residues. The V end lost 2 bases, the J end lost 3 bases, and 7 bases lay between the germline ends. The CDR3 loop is CASSYGQYYGYTF. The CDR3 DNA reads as TGTGCCAGCAGTTACGGACAGTACTATGGCTACACCTTC.

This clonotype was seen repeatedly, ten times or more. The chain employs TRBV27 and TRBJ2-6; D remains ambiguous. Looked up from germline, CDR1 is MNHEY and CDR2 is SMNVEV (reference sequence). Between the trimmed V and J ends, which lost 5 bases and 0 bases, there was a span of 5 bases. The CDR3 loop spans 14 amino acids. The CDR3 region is CASSPISGANVLTF. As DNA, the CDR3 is TGTGCCAGCAGTCCAATCTCTGGGGCCAACGTCCTGACTTTC.

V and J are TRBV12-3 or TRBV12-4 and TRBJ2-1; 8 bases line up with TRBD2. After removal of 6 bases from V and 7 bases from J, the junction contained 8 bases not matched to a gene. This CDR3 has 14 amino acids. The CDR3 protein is CASSVDGRVNEQFF. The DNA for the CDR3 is TGTGCCAGCAGCGTAGACGGGAGGGTTAATGAGCAGTTCTTC.